The 11 T cell receptor beta chains below all came from one sample that was sequenced in a study of blood T cell repertoires in COVID-19. Assay: immunoSEQ multiplex PCR; the TCRdb copy retains only in-frame clones and omits some. The data show under 300,000 clones, with about 88% seen just once and 2% to 2.5% held by the top ten. The sample was peripheral blood. The receptors were gathered from a woman aged 40 to 55 who had recovered from COVID-19.

This clone was seen a handful of times. The chain carries TRBV7-9 and TRBJ2-1, with a possible D match to TRBD1 (6 bases). V gave up 5 bases and J gave up 6 bases, with 17 bases separating them. CDR1 and CDR2 from the germline V gene are SEHNR and FQNEAQ (reference sequence). The CDR3 spans 15 residues. The CDR3 reads CASSPAGTKSNEQFF. Here the CDR3 DNA reads TGTGCCAGCAGCCCCGCCGGGACAAAAAGCAATGAGCAGTTCTTC.

The rearrangement links TRBV18 to TRBJ2-3; 7 bases match TRBD1. The CDR3 sequence is 14 residues long. V trimming: 6 bases; J trimming: 1 base; junction bases outside the gene matches: 4. In germline, CDR1 is KGHSH, CDR2 LQKENI. The CDR3: CASSVGQGTDTQYF. The DNA of the CDR3 is TGTGCCAGCTCTGTCGGACAGGGCACAGATACGCAGTATTTT.

The chain couples TRBV15 to TRBJ1-5, with a possible D match to TRBD1 (6 bases). V lost 0 bases and J lost 5, with 17 bases in between. The CDR3 is 17 amino acids. Germline V gene data show CDR1 as LNHNV and CDR2 as YYDKDF (reference sequence). CDR3 region: CATSRDWETGTHQPQHF. In DNA form, the CDR3 reads TGTGCCACCAGCAGAGATTGGGAGACAGGCACCCATCAGCCCCAGCATTTT.

The chain is built from TRBV9 and TRBJ2-3; 8 bases fit TRBD1. This CDR3 comprises 17 residues. The V segment lost 0 bases and the J segment 1 base; nucleotides outside the gene matches: 7. Looked up from germline, CDR1 is SGDLS and CDR2 is YYNGEE. The CDR3 DNA reads as TGTGCCAGCAGCGTAGACCCTGACAGGGGAGGCACAGATACGCAGTATTTT. Amino acid sequence: CASSVDPDRGGTDTQYF.

The chain recombines TRBV5-5 with TRBJ1-2, with 9 bases lining up with TRBD1. Losses at the gene ends were 4 bases for V and 4 bases for J; bases not matched to a gene: 5. Germline loops: CDR1 SGHKS, CDR2 YYEKEE (reference sequence). The CDR3 is 14 residues long. The CDR3 region has the DNA TGTGCCAGCAGCCCGGGGGGACAGGGCTATGGCTACACCTTC. It specifies CASSPGGQGYGYTF.

The rearrangement joins TRBV24-1 to TRBJ2-3, with D perhaps TRBD2 (5 bases). CDR3 length equals 15 residues. Trimming cost V 2 bases and J 5 bases, with 13 bases left between them. CDR1 KGHDR and CDR2 SFDVKD come from the germline V gene. The CDR3 DNA reads TGTGCCACCAGTGATTCGAGGACTGTGAGAGATACGCAGTATTTT. It codes for CATSDSRTVRDTQYF.

The chain joins TRBV28 to TRBJ2-7; 8 positions match TRBD2. CDR1 is MDHEN, CDR2 SYDVKM, per germline. V dropped 6 bases and J dropped 3; count of bases not matched to a gene: 13. The CDR3 is made up of 16 amino acids. The CDR3 region has the DNA TGTGCCAGCAGCGAATCCACAGCGGGAGTCAGCTACGAGCAGTACTTC. The encoded protein is CASSESTAGVSYEQYF.

The chain uses TRBV15 and TRBJ1-1; 7 nucleotides agree with TRBD1. V lost 0 bases, J lost 4 bases, and 5 bases stayed unmatched. Germline CDR1 reads LNHNV; CDR2 reads YYDKDF (reference sequence). This CDR3 has 15 amino acids. The CDR3, as DNA: TGTGCCACCAGCAGAGATGTGGCAGGGGGCACTGAAGCTTTCTTT. This encodes CATSRDVAGGTEAFF.

This chain connects TRBV7-2 to TRBJ1-3, with a weak D call TRBD1 (6 bases). The V gene lost 3 bases and the J gene lost 0 bases, with 9 bases spanning the gap. The CDR3 covers 15 residues. The V gene's germline CDR1 is SGHTA and CDR2 FQGNSA. The CDR3 DNA reads as TGTGCCAGCAGCTTTCAGACAGGCTCTGGAAACACCATATATTTT. The encoded protein is CASSFQTGSGNTIYF.

The V and J genes are TRBV7-2 and TRBJ1-2; 8 nucleotides line up with TRBD1. V lost 4 bases and J lost 2; bases outside the gene matches: 15. The germline gives CDR1 SGHTA, CDR2 FQGNSA. The CDR3 contains 18 residues. CDR3 loop: CASSSNPGQARPNYGYTF. The CDR3 nucleotides read TGTGCCAGCAGCTCGAACCCGGGACAGGCCCGCCCCAACTATGGCTACACCTTC.

J is TRBJ2-4 and V is TRBV18, with 10 bases identical to TRBD2. The length of the CDR3 is 15 residues. The germline gives CDR1 KGHSH, CDR2 LQKENI. The V gene end was trimmed by 5 bases and the J gene end by 4 bases; junction bases not matched to a gene: 5. CDR3 DNA sequence: TGTGCCAGCTCATCAACTAGCGGGGATAAAAACATTCAGTACTTC. This translates into CASSSTSGDKNIQYF. The variable domain in full, completed from reference TRBV18 and TRBJ2-4, reads NAGVMQNPRHLVRRRGQEARLRCSPMKGHSHVYWYRQLPEEGLKFMVYLQKENIIDESGMPKERFSAEFPKEGPSILRIQQVVRGDSAAYFCASSSTSGDKNIQYFGAGTRLSVL.